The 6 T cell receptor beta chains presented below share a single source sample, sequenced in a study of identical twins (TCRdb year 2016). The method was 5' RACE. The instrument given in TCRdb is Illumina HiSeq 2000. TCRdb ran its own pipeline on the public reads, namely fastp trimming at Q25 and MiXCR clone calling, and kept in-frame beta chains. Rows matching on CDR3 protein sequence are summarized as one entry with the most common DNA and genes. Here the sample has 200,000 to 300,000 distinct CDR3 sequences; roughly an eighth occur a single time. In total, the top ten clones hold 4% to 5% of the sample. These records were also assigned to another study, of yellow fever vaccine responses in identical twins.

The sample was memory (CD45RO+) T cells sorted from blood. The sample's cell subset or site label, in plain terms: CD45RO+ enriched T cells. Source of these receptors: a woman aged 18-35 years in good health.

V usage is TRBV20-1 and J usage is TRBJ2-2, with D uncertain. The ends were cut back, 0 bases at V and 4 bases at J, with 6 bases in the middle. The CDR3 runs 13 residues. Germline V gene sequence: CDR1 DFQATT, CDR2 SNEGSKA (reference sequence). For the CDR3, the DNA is TGCAGTGCTAGAGACGCCAGCACCGGGGAGCTGTTTTTT. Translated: CSARDASTGELFF.

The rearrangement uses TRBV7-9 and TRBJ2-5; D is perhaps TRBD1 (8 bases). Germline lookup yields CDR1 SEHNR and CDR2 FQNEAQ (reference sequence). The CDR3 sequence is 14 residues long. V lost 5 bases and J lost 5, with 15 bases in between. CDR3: CASSILQGGETQYF. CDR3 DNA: TGTGCCAGCAGCATTTTACAGGGGGGGGAGACCCAGTACTTC.

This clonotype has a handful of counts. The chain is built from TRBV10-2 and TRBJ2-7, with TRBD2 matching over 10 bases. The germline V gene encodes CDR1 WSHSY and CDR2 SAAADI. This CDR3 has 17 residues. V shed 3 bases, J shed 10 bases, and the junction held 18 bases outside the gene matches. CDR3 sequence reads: CASSDPRFEAGGTQQYF. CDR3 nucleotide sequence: TGCGCCAGCAGTGATCCGAGGTTTGAAGCGGGAGGGACCCAACAGTACTTC.

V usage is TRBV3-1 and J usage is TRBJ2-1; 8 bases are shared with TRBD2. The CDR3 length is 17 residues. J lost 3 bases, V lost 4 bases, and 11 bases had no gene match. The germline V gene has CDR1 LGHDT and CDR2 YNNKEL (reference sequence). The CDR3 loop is CASSPVFGGGHYNEQFF. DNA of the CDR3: TGTGCCAGCAGCCCCGTTTTCGGGGGGGGCCACTACAATGAGCAGTTCTTC.

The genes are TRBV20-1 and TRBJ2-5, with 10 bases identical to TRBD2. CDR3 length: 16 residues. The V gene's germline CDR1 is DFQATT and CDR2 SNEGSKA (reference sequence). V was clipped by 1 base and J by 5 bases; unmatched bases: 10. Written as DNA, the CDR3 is TGCAGTGCTAGAGCTTTGGCTAGCGGGGGCACGGAGACCCAGTACTTC. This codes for CSARALASGGTETQYF.

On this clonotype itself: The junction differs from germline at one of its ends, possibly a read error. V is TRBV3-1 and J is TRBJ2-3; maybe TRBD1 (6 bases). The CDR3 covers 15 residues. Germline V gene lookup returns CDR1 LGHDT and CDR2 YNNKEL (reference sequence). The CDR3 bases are TGTGCCAGCAGCCAAGAAGAGAGTTGGACAGAGACGCAGTATTTT. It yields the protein CASSQEESWTETQYF.